A selection of T cell receptor beta chains follows, all from one sample in a study of technical replicates of blood from a few donors. Sequencing used immunoSEQ multiplex PCR; TCRdb keeps in-frame clones, though not all of them. The sample has 55,000 to 80,000 clones; 93% are singletons. Sequenced material: T cells isolated from PBMCs. Source of these receptors: a human donor in good health. Each CDR3 is given with its conserved first and last residue. Fields, in order: V gene, J gene, clone size, D gene, CDR3 DNA, CDR3 protein. The D gene is left open where the match is weak. Clone size appears in some rows only: once, few, many, or a class for an expanded clone.

V gene: TRBV6-1; J gene: TRBJ1-5; clone size: .; D gene: TRBD1; CDR3 DNA: TGTGCCAGCAGTGAAGCGCTGGTGACAGGGGGCTTGGTTCAGCCCCAGCATTTT; CDR3 protein: CASSEALVTGGLVQPQHF
V gene: TRBV29-1; J gene: TRBJ2-7; clone size: .; D gene: .; CDR3 DNA: TGCAGCGTTGTTGGTCGCCCGAAGAGGACAGCCTACGAGCAGTACTTC; CDR3 protein: CSVVGRPKRTAYEQYF
V gene: TRBV29-1; J gene: TRBJ1-2; clone size: .; D gene: .; CDR3 DNA: TGCAGCGTCTACAGCCTTAGGGGGTATGGCTACACCTTC; CDR3 protein: CSVYSLRGYGYTF
V gene: TRBV12-5; J gene: TRBJ2-1; clone size: few; D gene: .; CDR3 DNA: TGTGCTAGTGGTTTCGGAGCGGGTAACACCTACAATGAGCAGTTCTTC; CDR3 protein: CASGFGAGNTYNEQFF
V gene: TRBV5-1; J gene: TRBJ2-1; clone size: .; D gene: .; CDR3 DNA: TGCGCCACCCAACCGGGAGAGGGGTACGAGCAGTTCTTC; CDR3 protein: CATQPGEGYEQFF
V gene: TRBV19; J gene: TRBJ2-3; clone size: .; D gene: .; CDR3 DNA: TGTGCCAGTAGTCCCGACAGTAATACAGATACGCAGTATTTT; CDR3 protein: CASSPDSNTDTQYF
V gene: TRBV28; J gene: TRBJ2-7; clone size: .; D gene: .; CDR3 DNA: TGTGCCAGCGGCACCCAACAGGGCTACGAGCAGTACTTC; CDR3 protein: CASGTQQGYEQYF
V gene: TRBV10-3; J gene: TRBJ1-1; clone size: .; D gene: .; CDR3 DNA: TGTGCCATCAGTGTTACCGGGACAGAAGCTTTCTTT; CDR3 protein: CAISVTGTEAFF
V gene: TRBV27; J gene: TRBJ1-1; clone size: .; D gene: .; CDR3 DNA: TGTGCCAGCAGTTTATCGATCCTGCGGGAAGCTTTCTTT; CDR3 protein: CASSLSILREAFF
V gene: TRBV29-1; J gene: TRBJ2-7; clone size: .; D gene: .; CDR3 DNA: TGCAGCGACGGTGGTGGTCCCCGCTCCTACGAGCAGTACTTC; CDR3 protein: CSDGGGPRSYEQYF
V gene: TRBV10-3; J gene: TRBJ1-1; clone size: .; D gene: .; CDR3 DNA: TGTGCCATCAGTGTCGCAGGGAGGGAAGGCACTGAAGCTTTCTTT; CDR3 protein: CAISVAGREGTEAFF
V gene: TRBV7-9; J gene: TRBJ2-1; clone size: .; D gene: TRBD2; CDR3 DNA: TGTGCCAGCAGCTCCAGAACTAGCGGCTCCTACAATGAGCAGTTCTTC; CDR3 protein: CASSSRTSGSYNEQFF
V gene: TRBV14; J gene: TRBJ2-7; clone size: .; D gene: TRBD2; CDR3 DNA: TGTGCCAGCAGCCAATTGGCGGGAGGGTCTTACGAGCAGTACTTC; CDR3 protein: CASSQLAGGSYEQYF
V gene: TRBV19; J gene: TRBJ1-4; clone size: .; D gene: .; CDR3 DNA: TGTGCCAGTAGTTGGCAAACTAATGAAAAACTGTTTTTT; CDR3 protein: CASSWQTNEKLFF
V gene: TRBV5-4; J gene: TRBJ1-2; clone size: .; D gene: .; CDR3 DNA: TGTGCCAGCAGCTTGGGGCAGGCGTTGGGCTACACCTTC; CDR3 protein: CASSLGQALGYTF
V gene: TRBV5-4; J gene: TRBJ1-4; clone size: .; D gene: .; CDR3 DNA: TGTGCCAGCAGCTTGGACCGGGACACGAATGAAAAACTGTTTTTT; CDR3 protein: CASSLDRDTNEKLFF
V gene: TRBV29-1; J gene: TRBJ1-1; clone size: few; D gene: .; CDR3 DNA: TGCAGCGCCCTATACAGGCAGATGAACACTGAAGCTTTCTTT; CDR3 protein: CSALYRQMNTEAFF
V gene: TRBV7-9; J gene: TRBJ1-1; clone size: .; D gene: .; CDR3 DNA: TGTGCCAGCAGATATACAGGGGAAGCTTTCTTT; CDR3 protein: CASRYTGEAFF
V gene: TRBV4-1; J gene: TRBJ2-1; clone size: .; D gene: .; CDR3 DNA: TGCGCCAGCAGCCAAGATAACAATGAGCAGTTCTTC; CDR3 protein: CASSQDNNEQFF
V gene: TRBV7-9; J gene: TRBJ2-1; clone size: .; D gene: TRBD2; CDR3 DNA: TGTGCCAGCAGCCCCCGACTAGCGGGCGACAATGAGCAGTTCTTC; CDR3 protein: CASSPRLAGDNEQFF
V gene: TRBV5-1; J gene: TRBJ2-5; clone size: .; D gene: .; CDR3 DNA: TGCGCCAGCAGCTCCGACACGGAGACCCAGTACTTC; CDR3 protein: CASSSDTETQYF
V gene: TRBV10-3; J gene: TRBJ2-7; clone size: .; D gene: TRBD1; CDR3 DNA: TGTGCCATCCTGGACAGGGGACCCTACGAGCAGTACTTC; CDR3 protein: CAILDRGPYEQYF
V gene: TRBV27; J gene: TRBJ2-7; clone size: once; D gene: .; CDR3 DNA: TGTGCCAGCAGGTTACTTTGCGAGCAGTACTTC; CDR3 protein: CASRLLCEQYF
V gene: TRBV10-1; J gene: TRBJ2-3; clone size: .; D gene: .; CDR3 DNA: TGCGCCAGCAGTGATACCGGGAGTTACACAGATACGCAGTATTTT; CDR3 protein: CASSDTGSYTDTQYF
V gene: TRBV5-1; J gene: TRBJ2-1; clone size: .; D gene: .; CDR3 DNA: TGCGCCAGCAGCTTTGGCGGGGCCCCTTACAATGAGCAGTTCTTC; CDR3 protein: CASSFGGAPYNEQFF
V gene: TRBV5-6; J gene: TRBJ1-1; clone size: .; D gene: .; CDR3 DNA: TGTGCCAGCAGGACGTGGGGTAGGGACATGGGAGCTTTCTTT; CDR3 protein: CASRTWGRDMGAFF
V gene: TRBV2; J gene: TRBJ1-1; clone size: .; D gene: .; CDR3 DNA: TGTGCCAGCAGCGCGACAGAGAACACTGAAGCTTTCTTT; CDR3 protein: CASSATENTEAFF
V gene: TRBV28; J gene: TRBJ2-3; clone size: .; D gene: TRBD2; CDR3 DNA: TGTGCCAGCAGTTTCGGGGGGTTAACAGATACGCAGTATTTT; CDR3 protein: CASSFGGLTDTQYF
V gene: TRBV6-5; J gene: TRBJ1-2; clone size: .; D gene: .; CDR3 DNA: TGTGCCAGCAGTTACTCTGGAGGGGTTCTGGATGGCTACACCTTC; CDR3 protein: CASSYSGGVLDGYTF
V gene: TRBV11-2; J gene: TRBJ1-6; clone size: .; D gene: .; CDR3 DNA: TGTGCCAGCACCCGGGCCCGCGGGGGCCTCGGTTCACCCCTCCACTTT; CDR3 protein: CASTRARGGLGSPLHF
V gene: TRBV5-1; J gene: TRBJ2-2; clone size: .; D gene: TRBD1; CDR3 DNA: TGCGCCAGCAGCTTGGAATATAGGACAGGGGGCTCCGGGGAGCTGTTTTTT; CDR3 protein: CASSLEYRTGGSGELFF
V gene: TRBV5-1; J gene: TRBJ2-7; clone size: .; D gene: .; CDR3 DNA: TGCGCCAGCAGCTTGGAAACTCCCTCTGACGAGCAGTACTTC; CDR3 protein: CASSLETPSDEQYF
V gene: TRBV5-1; J gene: TRBJ1-2; clone size: .; D gene: TRBD1; CDR3 DNA: TGCGCCAGCAGCGCGGAACAGGGGGCCCATGGCTACACCTTC; CDR3 protein: CASSAEQGAHGYTF
V gene: TRBV29-1; J gene: TRBJ2-2; clone size: few; D gene: .; CDR3 DNA: TGCAGCGTTGGGAGGGGCGGGGAGCTGTTTTTT; CDR3 protein: CSVGRGGELFF
V gene: TRBV7-2; J gene: TRBJ1-5; clone size: .; D gene: .; CDR3 DNA: TGTGCCAGCAGCTTAGATTCAAGACTAGCCCAGCCCCAGCATTTT; CDR3 protein: CASSLDSRLAQPQHF
V gene: TRBV5-1; J gene: TRBJ2-7; clone size: .; D gene: .; CDR3 DNA: TGCGCCAGCAGCTTGGCCGGGAATTCCTACGAGCAGTACTTC; CDR3 protein: CASSLAGNSYEQYF
V gene: TRBV18; J gene: TRBJ2-3; clone size: .; D gene: TRBD2; CDR3 DNA: TGTGCCAGCCAAGACCGGGACTACCGCCCGGTAGGCACAGATACGCAGTATTTT; CDR3 protein: CASQDRDYRPVGTDTQYF
V gene: TRBV6-1; J gene: TRBJ1-2; clone size: .; D gene: .; CDR3 DNA: TGTGCCAGTAGGGGAAACGGTTCTAACTATGGCTACACCTTC; CDR3 protein: CASRGNGSNYGYTF
V gene: TRBV5-4; J gene: TRBJ2-3; clone size: .; D gene: .; CDR3 DNA: TGTGCCAGCAGCTTGGGTAGCGGCATCGGCACAGATACGCAGTATTTT; CDR3 protein: CASSLGSGIGTDTQYF
V gene: TRBV20-1; J gene: TRBJ1-1; clone size: .; D gene: .; CDR3 DNA: TGCAGTGCCTACAGGGTGACTGAAGCTTTCTTT; CDR3 protein: CSAYRVTEAFF
V gene: TRBV28; J gene: TRBJ2-7; clone size: .; D gene: TRBD1; CDR3 DNA: TGTGCCAGCAGTTATGCCCAGGACAGGAGCGGCTACGAGCAGTACTTC; CDR3 protein: CASSYAQDRSGYEQYF
V gene: TRBV6-5; J gene: TRBJ1-2; clone size: .; D gene: .; CDR3 DNA: TGTGCCAGCAGAGAGAACCAGGGAATTTCTGGCTACACCTTC; CDR3 protein: CASRENQGISGYTF
V gene: TRBV13; J gene: TRBJ1-1; clone size: .; D gene: .; CDR3 DNA: TGTGCCAGCAGCTCTCAGGGAGGGATCCCTGAAGCTTTCTTT; CDR3 protein: CASSSQGGIPEAFF
V gene: TRBV7-9; J gene: TRBJ2-7; clone size: .; D gene: .; CDR3 DNA: TGTGCCAGCAGCCCAACCCCGACGGTAGCGGAGCGGCAGTACTTC; CDR3 protein: CASSPTPTVAERQYF
V gene: TRBV7-6; J gene: TRBJ2-7; clone size: .; D gene: .; CDR3 DNA: TGTGCCAGCAGCTTCGAAGACAGGCACGAGCAGTACTTC; CDR3 protein: CASSFEDRHEQYF
V gene: TRBV7-9; J gene: TRBJ1-1; clone size: .; D gene: TRBD1; CDR3 DNA: TGTGCCAGCAGCTTAGCAAGTGGAGTGGGACAGAAGAACACTGAAGCTTTCTTT; CDR3 protein: CASSLASGVGQKNTEAFF